Listed here are 14 T cell receptor beta chains from one sample, sequenced in a study of T cells in women clearing cervical HPV infection. Clones were read by immunoSEQ multiplex PCR, and TCRdb kept only the in-frame ones, dropping some. The specimen's table records about 24,000 clones. The sequenced material came from blood buffy coat. These TCRs come from a woman between 18 and 75 years old with a cervical HPV16 infection that either progressed to CIN3+ or cleared (not recorded which).

Notes on this clone: The observed sequence ends 3 residues before the CDR3 terminus, with the missing tail filled in from the germline J gene. This chain joins TRBV19 and TRBJ1-2, with a possible D match to TRBD1 (6 bases). In germline, CDR1 is LNHDA, CDR2 SQIVND (reference sequence). Trimming removed 4 bases at V and 3 bases at J, with 12 bases between. CDR3 length equals 14 residues. The CDR3: CASSTDRIYYGYTF. The covered CDR3 bases are TGTGCCAGTAGTACGGACAGAATTTACTATGGC.

On this clone itself: The read falls 3 residues short of the CDR3 end, and the missing part is taken from the germline J gene. This sequence joins TRBV5-1 and TRBJ2-1, with 12 bases identical to TRBD1. V was clipped by 0 bases and J by 9 bases; unmatched bases: 7. From germline, CDR1 is SGHRS and CDR2 YFSETQ. The CDR3 runs 16 residues. The chain's CDR3 is CASSLGLGTGGREQFF. The sequenced part of the CDR3 DNA is TGCGCCAGCAGCTTGGGATTGGGGACAGGGGGCCGTGAG.

A word on this clone: The read comes to an end 3 residues before the CDR3 does, leaving the germline J gene to fill in the end. This sequence joins TRBV5-1 and TRBJ2-6, with D possibly called TRBD1 or TRBD2 (5 bases each). This CDR3 is built from 18 residues. Trimming shortened V by 3 bases and J by 0 bases, and 16 bases separated the two germline ends. The germline V gene encodes CDR1 SGHRS and CDR2 YFSETQ. CDR3: CASSSPEDKTSGANVLTF. CDR3 DNA (partial): TGCGCCAGCAGCTCGCCGGAGGACAAAACCTCTGGGGCCAACGTC.

On this clone: The read finishes 3 residues shy of the CDR3 end, and the germline J gene is used to complete it. The chain is built from TRBV2 and TRBJ2-3; no clear D. The CDR3 extends over 14 amino acids. Germline V CDR1 and CDR2: SNHLY, FYNNEI. The V and J ends lost 5 bases and 0 bases respectively, with 9 bases between them. Partial CDR3 DNA: TGTGCCAGCAGTATAACAGTTAGCACAGATACG. The encoded protein is CASSITVSTDT. The full CDR3 is CASSITVSTDTQYF. The full variable domain, its missing parts supplied by reference TRBV2 and TRBJ2-3, is EPEVTQTPSHQVTQMGQEVILRCVPISNHLYFYWYRQILGQKVEFLVSFYNNEISEKSEIFDDQFSVERPDGSNFTLKIRSTKLEDSAMYFCASSITVSTDTQYFGPGTRLTVL.

As regards this clone: The CDR3 is cut off 3 residues early in the read; its end comes from the germline J gene. This sequence joins TRBV5-4 and TRBJ2-7; no reliable D call. CDR1 is SGHNT and CDR2 is YYREEE in the germline V gene (reference sequence). The CDR3 extends over 15 amino acids. The V and J ends lost 0 bases and 0 bases respectively, with 10 bases between them. CDR3 DNA, as far as it was read: TGTGCCAGCAGCTTGGACTTGCGGAGCTCCTACGAG. It is translated as CASSLDLRSSYE. Given in full, the CDR3 is CASSLDLRSSYEQYF.

Note on this clone: The read stops 3 residues short of the end of the CDR3; the missing end is completed from the germline J gene. The chain recombines TRBV19 with TRBJ2-5, with 10 positions matching TRBD1. The CDR3 contains 15 residues. V lost 5 bases and J lost 5; bases outside the gene matches: 8. Germline values: CDR1 LNHDA, CDR2 SQIVND (reference sequence). The chain's CDR3 is CASSPGTGAGETQYF. The sequenced part of the CDR3 DNA is TGTGCCAGTAGTCCGGGGACAGGGGCGGGGGAGACC. Combining the CDR3 with reference TRBV19 and TRBJ2-5 gives the whole variable domain DGGITQSPKYLFRKEGQNVTLSCEQNLNHDAMYWYRQDPGQGLRLIYYSQIVNDFQKGDIAEGYSVSREKKESFPLTVTSAQKNPTAFYLCASSPGTGAGETQYFGPGTRLLVL.

About this clone: The read ends 3 residues early relative to the CDR3; the germline J gene fills the gap. The chain combines TRBV6-4 with TRBJ1-2; D is ambiguous. The V gene's germline CDR1 is MRHNA and CDR2 SNTAGT. V was pared by 6 bases and J by 1 base, with 15 bases between. The CDR3 is 15 amino acids. The sequenced CDR3 bases are TGTGCCAGCAGGCCGTCGGGGTACATTAACTATGGC. Residues: CASRPSGYINYG. The whole CDR3 reads CASRPSGYINYGYTF.

A word on this clone: The read halts 3 residues ahead of the CDR3 end, with the missing end drawn from the germline J gene. The rearrangement uses TRBV29-1 and TRBJ1-5; TRBD1 matches 9 bases. With 7 bases clipped from V and 5 bases from J, the junction kept 6 bases outside the gene matches. This CDR3 region has 13 residues. Per the germline V gene, CDR1 is SQVTM and CDR2 is ANQGSEA. CDR3 bases read: TGCAGCGCGGGAGACAGGGGGGATCAGCCC. This codes for CSAGDRGDQP. The entire CDR3 protein is CSAGDRGDQPQHF.

In the case of this clone: The sequenced fragment ends 3 residues before the CDR3 boundary, so the rest is inferred from the germline J gene. The V and J genes are TRBV7-3 and TRBJ2-5; 9 nucleotides line up with TRBD1. The V gene's germline CDR1 is SGHTA and CDR2 FQGTGA. CDR3 size: 15 residues. Unmatched junction bases numbered 8, after V lost 5 bases and J lost 4 bases. The CDR3 sequence is CASSEGQGPGETQYF. The sequenced part of the CDR3 DNA is TGTGCCAGCAGCGAAGGACAGGGGCCGGGAGAGACC.

This clone registers medium-sized by frequency. The sequence runs out 3 residues before the end of the CDR3; the remainder is reconstructed from the germline J gene. The rearrangement uses TRBV5-5 and TRBJ2-4, with D possibly TRBD1 on 6 matching bases. CDR3 size: 14 residues. V lost 6 bases and J 3 bases, leaving 13 bases between the germline ends. CDR1 SGHKS and CDR2 YYEKEE come from the germline V gene (reference sequence). The CDR3 reads CASTGRTDKNIQYF. The CDR3 DNA, read in part, is TGTGCCAGCACCGGTCGGACAGACAAAAACATT.

To note about this clone: The read finishes 3 residues shy of the CDR3 end, and the germline J gene is used to complete it. V is TRBV5-1 and J is TRBJ2-1; weak D call: TRBD1 (6 bases). The V gene's germline CDR1 is SGHRS and CDR2 YFSETQ. The V and J ends lost 4 bases and 6 bases respectively, with 14 bases between them. The CDR3 length is 14 residues. CDR3 region: CASSPGQQINEQFF. The covered CDR3 bases are TGCGCCAGCAGCCCGGGACAACAAATCAATGAG.

Regarding this clone: The read gets to within 3 residues of the CDR3 end, and the germline J gene fills in the rest. J is TRBJ2-4 and V is TRBV2; D might be TRBD1 (5 bases). The V gene's germline CDR1 is SNHLY and CDR2 FYNNEI. The CDR3 covers 13 residues. Between the trimmed V and J ends, which lost 8 bases and 7 bases, there was a span of 15 bases. This CDR3 is CASRISSGNIQYF. The CDR3 bases that were read are TGTGCCAGCCGGATTTCTTCAGGGAACATT.

As concerns this clone: The read falls 3 residues short of the CDR3 end, and the missing part is taken from the germline J gene. V usage is TRBV2 and J usage is TRBJ2-7; 9 bases agree with TRBD2. In germline, CDR1 is SNHLY, CDR2 FYNNEI. After removal of 4 bases from V and 4 bases from J, the junction contained 5 bases not matched to a gene. This CDR3 has 14 amino acids. The sequenced CDR3 bases are TGTGCCAGCAGTGGTCTAGCGGGACTGTACGAG. It specifies CASSGLAGLYE. In full, the CDR3 reads CASSGLAGLYEQYF.

This CDR3 is CASSFSHEQFF. The sequenced CDR3 bases are TGTGCCAGCAGCTTCTCCCATGAG. The rearrangement links TRBV7-9 to TRBJ2-1; D unresolved. The read stops 3 residues short of the end of the CDR3; the missing end is completed from the germline J gene. The ends were cut back, 3 bases at V and 8 bases at J, with 5 bases in the middle. Per the germline V gene, CDR1 is SEHNR and CDR2 is FQNEAQ (reference sequence). The CDR3 contains 11 residues. The full variable domain, with the rest looked up from reference TRBV7-9 and TRBJ2-1, is DTGVSQNPRHKITKRGQNVTFRCDPISEHNRLYWYRQTLGQGPEFLTYFQNEAQLEKSRLLSDRFSAERPKGSFSTLEIQRTEQGDSAMYLCASSFSHEQFFGPGTRLTVL.